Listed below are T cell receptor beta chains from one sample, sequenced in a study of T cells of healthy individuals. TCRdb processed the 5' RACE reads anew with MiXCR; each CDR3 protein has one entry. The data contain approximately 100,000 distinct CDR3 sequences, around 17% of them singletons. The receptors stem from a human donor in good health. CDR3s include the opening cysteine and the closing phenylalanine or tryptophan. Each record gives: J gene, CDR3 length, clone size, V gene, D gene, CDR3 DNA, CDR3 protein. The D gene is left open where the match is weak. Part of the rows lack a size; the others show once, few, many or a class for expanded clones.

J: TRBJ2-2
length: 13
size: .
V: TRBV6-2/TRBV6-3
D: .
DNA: TGTGCCAGCAGCCCCGCAGGGGCCCGGGAGCTGTTTTTT
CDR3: CASSPAGARELFF

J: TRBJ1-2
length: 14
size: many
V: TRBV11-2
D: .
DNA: TGTGCCAGCAGCATGGGGGTCAGGATTTATGGCTACACCTTC
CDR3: CASSMGVRIYGYTF

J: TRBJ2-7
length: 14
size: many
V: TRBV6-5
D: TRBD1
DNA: TGTGCCAGCAGTCGCAACAGGGGGCGGTACGAGCAGTACTTC
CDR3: CASSRNRGRYEQYF

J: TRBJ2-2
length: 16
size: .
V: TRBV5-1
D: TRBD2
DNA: TGCGCCAGCAGCCCAGTGAGCAGCGGGAGATCCGGGGAGCTGTTTTTT
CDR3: CASSPVSSGRSGELFF

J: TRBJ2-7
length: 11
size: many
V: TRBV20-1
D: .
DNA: TGCAGTGCTAGACAGACCTACGAGCAGTACTTC
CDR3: CSARQTYEQYF

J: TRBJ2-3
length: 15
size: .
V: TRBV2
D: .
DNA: TGTGCCAGCGCCCCGCCTAGCCTAGGCACAGATACGCAGTATTTT
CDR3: CASAPPSLGTDTQYF

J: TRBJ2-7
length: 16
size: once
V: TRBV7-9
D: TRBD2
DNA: TGTGCCAGCAGCTTAGGGACTAGCGGAATCTCCTACGAGCAGTACTTC
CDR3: CASSLGTSGISYEQYF

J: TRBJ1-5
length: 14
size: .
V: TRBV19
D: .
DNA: TGTGCCAGTAGTATGGGGGATAGCAATCAGCCCCAGCATTTT
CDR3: CASSMGDSNQPQHF

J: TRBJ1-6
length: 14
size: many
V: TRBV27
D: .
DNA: TGTGCCAGCAGTTTAGATATTTATAATTCACCCCTCCACTTT
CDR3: CASSLDIYNSPLHF

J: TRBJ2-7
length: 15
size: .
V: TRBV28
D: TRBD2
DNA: TGTGCCAGCAGTTTAGGTTCTAGCGGGAGCTACGAGCAGTACTTC
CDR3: CASSLGSSGSYEQYF

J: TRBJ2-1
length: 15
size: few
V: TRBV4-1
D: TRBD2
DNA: TGCGCCAGCAGTCAGCGGGGGGGCTTCTACAATGAGCAGTTCTTC
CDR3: CASSQRGGFYNEQFF

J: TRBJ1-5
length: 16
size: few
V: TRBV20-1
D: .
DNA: TGCAGTGCTAGAGAATGGGGGGCTACTCATAGGGGGCCCCAGCATTTT
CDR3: CSAREWGATHRGPQHF

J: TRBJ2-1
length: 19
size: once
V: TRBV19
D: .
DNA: TGTGCCAGTAGTAAACCCACTCTCGCCAGGAATCCCTGGAACAATGAGCAGTTCTTC
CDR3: CASSKPTLARNPWNNEQFF

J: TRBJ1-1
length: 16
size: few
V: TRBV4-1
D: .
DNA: TGCGCCAGCAGCCAAGGGTTGGGCAGGGCTAACACTGAAGCTTTCTTT
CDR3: CASSQGLGRANTEAFF

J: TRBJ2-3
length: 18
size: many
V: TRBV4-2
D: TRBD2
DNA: TGTGCCAGCAGCCAAGACCACCGACTAGCGGGGATGCAAGATACGCAGTATTTT
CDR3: CASSQDHRLAGMQDTQYF

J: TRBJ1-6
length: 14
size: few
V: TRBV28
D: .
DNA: TGTGCCAGCAGCCTGGGACCGATCAATTCACCCCTCCACTTT
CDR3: CASSLGPINSPLHF

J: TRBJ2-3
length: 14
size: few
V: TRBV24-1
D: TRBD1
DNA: TGTGCCACCAGTGTGACAGGGGGATCAGATACGCAGTATTTT
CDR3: CATSVTGGSDTQYF

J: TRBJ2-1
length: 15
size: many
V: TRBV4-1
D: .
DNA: TGCGCCAGCAGCCAAGATGAGGACGGATACAATGAGCAGTTCTTC
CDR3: CASSQDEDGYNEQFF

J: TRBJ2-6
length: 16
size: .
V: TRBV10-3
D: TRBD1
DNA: TGTGCCACTTGGGACAGCCTTCCCTCTGGGGCCAACGTCCTGACTTTC
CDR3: CATWDSLPSGANVLTF

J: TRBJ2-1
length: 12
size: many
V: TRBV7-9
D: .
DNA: TGTGCCAGCAGCCCAGGGGTCGATGAGCAGTTCTTC
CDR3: CASSPGVDEQFF

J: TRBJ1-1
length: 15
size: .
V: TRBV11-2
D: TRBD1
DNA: TGTGCCAGCAGCCACACTTACAGGGGGGACACTGAAGCTTTCTTT
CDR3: CASSHTYRGDTEAFF

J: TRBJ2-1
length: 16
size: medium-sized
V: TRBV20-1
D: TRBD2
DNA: TGCAGTGCTAGAGTCCCCGAAAGCGGGGATCACAATGAGCAGTTCTTC
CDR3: CSARVPESGDHNEQFF

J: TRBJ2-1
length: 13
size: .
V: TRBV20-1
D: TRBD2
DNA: TGCAGTGTGACGGAGCGGGAGCCTAGTGAGCAGTTCTTC
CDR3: CSVTEREPSEQFF

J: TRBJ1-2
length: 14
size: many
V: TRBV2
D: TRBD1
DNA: TGTGCCAGCAGTGAACGGACAGGGGGCTATGGCTACACCTTC
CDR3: CASSERTGGYGYTF

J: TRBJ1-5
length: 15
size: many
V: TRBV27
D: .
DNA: TGTGCCAGCAGTCCACAAGCAGGGGCTCAGCAGCCCCAGCATTTT
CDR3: CASSPQAGAQQPQHF

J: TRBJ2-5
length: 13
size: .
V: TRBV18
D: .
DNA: TGTGCCAGCTCACCGGGCGCCCAAGAGACCCAGTACTTC
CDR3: CASSPGAQETQYF

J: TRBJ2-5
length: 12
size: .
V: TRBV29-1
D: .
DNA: TGCAGCGGGGGATTGCGCCAAGAGACCCAGTACTTC
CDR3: CSGGLRQETQYF

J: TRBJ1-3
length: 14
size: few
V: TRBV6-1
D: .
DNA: TGTGCCAGCAGTGACTCGTGGGGTTTAAACACCATATATTTT
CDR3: CASSDSWGLNTIYF

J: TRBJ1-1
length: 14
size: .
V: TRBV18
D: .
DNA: TGTGCCAGCTCACCGTCGGGGATGAACACTGAAGCTTTCTTT
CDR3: CASSPSGMNTEAFF

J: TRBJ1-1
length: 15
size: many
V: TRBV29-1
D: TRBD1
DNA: TGCAGCGTTGAGGGCCTCGGACAGGCCGAAAAGGGAGCTTTCTTT
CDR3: CSVEGLGQAEKGAFF

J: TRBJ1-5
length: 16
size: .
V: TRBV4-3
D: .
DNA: TGCGCCAGCAGCCAAGGTCTTGGGGCCGGCAATCAGCCCCAGCATTTT
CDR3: CASSQGLGAGNQPQHF

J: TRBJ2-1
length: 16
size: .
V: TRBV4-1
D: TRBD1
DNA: TGCGCCAGCAGCATTTGGGGGGACAGGGGCAAGGATGAGCAGTTCTTC
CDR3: CASSIWGDRGKDEQFF

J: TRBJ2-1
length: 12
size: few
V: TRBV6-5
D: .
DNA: TGTGCCAGCAGTTACAGGGAGAATGAGCAGTTCTTC
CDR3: CASSYRENEQFF

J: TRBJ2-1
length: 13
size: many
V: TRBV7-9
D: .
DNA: TGTGCCAGCAGCTTGGCCACAAGGGATGAGCAGTTCTTC
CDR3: CASSLATRDEQFF

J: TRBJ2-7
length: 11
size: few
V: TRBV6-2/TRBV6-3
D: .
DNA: TGTGCCAGCAGTTACCCCAACGAGCAGTACTTC
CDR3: CASSYPNEQYF

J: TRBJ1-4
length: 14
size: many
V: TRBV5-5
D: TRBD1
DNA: TGTGCCAGCAGCATGACAGGGGGCTCTGAAAAACTGTTTTTT
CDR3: CASSMTGGSEKLFF

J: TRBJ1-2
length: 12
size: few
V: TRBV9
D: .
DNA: TGTGCCAGCAGCCTCGACAGCTATGGCTACACCTTC
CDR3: CASSLDSYGYTF

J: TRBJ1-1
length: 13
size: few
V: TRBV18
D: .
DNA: TGTGCCAGCTCACAAACAGGGAGCACTGAAGCTTTCTTT
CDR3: CASSQTGSTEAFF

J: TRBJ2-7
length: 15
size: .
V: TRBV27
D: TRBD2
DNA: TGTGCCAGCAGTTTTGGGACTAGCGTCGCCTACGAGCAGTACTTC
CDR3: CASSFGTSVAYEQYF

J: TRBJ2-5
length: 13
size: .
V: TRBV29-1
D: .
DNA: TGCAGCGTTGGAGCGGAGTACCAAGAGACCCAGTACTTC
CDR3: CSVGAEYQETQYF

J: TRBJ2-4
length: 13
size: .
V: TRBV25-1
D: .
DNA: TGTGCCAGCAGTGAATTTGGGGACCGTCCCCCGTACTTC
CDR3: CASSEFGDRPPYF

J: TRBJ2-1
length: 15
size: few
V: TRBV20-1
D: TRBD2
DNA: TGCAGTGCCGGACTAGCGGGGGGTGACTACAATGAGCAGTTCTTC
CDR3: CSAGLAGGDYNEQFF

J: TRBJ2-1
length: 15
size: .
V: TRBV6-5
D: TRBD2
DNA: TGTGCCAGCAGTCCGACTAGCGGGAGCTACAATGAGCAGTTCTTC
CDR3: CASSPTSGSYNEQFF

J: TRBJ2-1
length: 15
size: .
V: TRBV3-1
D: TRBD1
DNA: TGTGCCAGCAGCCCGCTCACAGGGGGCCACAATGAGCAGTTCTTC
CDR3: CASSPLTGGHNEQFF

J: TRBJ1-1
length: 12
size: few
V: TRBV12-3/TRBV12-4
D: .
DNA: TGTGCCAGCAGTTGGCCAAACACTGAAGCTTTCTTT
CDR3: CASSWPNTEAFF

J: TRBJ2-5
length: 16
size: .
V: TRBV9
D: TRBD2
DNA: TGTGCCAGCAGCGCACCGCAGGGACTAGCGGGAGAGACCCAGTACTTC
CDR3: CASSAPQGLAGETQYF

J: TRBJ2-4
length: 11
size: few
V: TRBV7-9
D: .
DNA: TGTGCCAGCAGCCTAAAGGACATTCAGTACTTC
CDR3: CASSLKDIQYF

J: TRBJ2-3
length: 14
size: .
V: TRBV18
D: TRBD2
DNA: TGTGCCAGCTCACCGGGACTAGGAACAGATACGCAGTATTTT
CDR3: CASSPGLGTDTQYF

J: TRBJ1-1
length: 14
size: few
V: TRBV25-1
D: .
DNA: TGTGCCAGCAGTGAATTTGGCAGGAACACTGAAGCTTTCTTT
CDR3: CASSEFGRNTEAFF

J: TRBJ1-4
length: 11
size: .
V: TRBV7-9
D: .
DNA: TGTGCCAGCAGCTCCACACTGAAACTGTTTTTT
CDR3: CASSSTLKLFF

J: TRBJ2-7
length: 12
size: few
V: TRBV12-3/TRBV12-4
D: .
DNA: TGTGCCAGCAGTTTGGCGGACTACGAGCAGTACTTC
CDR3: CASSLADYEQYF

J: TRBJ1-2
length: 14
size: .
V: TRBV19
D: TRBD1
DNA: TGTGCCAGTAGATTCCGACAGGGGAGGTATGGCTACACCTTC
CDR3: CASRFRQGRYGYTF

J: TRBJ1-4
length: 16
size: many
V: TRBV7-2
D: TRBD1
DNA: TGTGCCAGCAGCTTTTCCCCACCGGGACAGACCGAAAAACTGTTTTTT
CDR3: CASSFSPPGQTEKLFF

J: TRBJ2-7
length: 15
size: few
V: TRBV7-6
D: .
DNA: TGTGCCAGCAGCCCCTTTAGCGGCACTTCCTACGAGCAGTACTTC
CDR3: CASSPFSGTSYEQYF